The sample holds many counts of the clone carrying this T cell receptor beta chain. This specimen comes from a study of T-cell reconstitution after alpha-beta-depleted transplantation in children. Unique molecular identifiers tagged the TCRbeta library. One entry per CDR3 protein, called by TCRdb with MiXCR from the PCR reads. The data show 130,000 to 150,000 distinct CDR3 sequences, about 9% seen once. Unmatched junction bases numbered 4, after V lost 3 bases and J lost 0 bases. This CDR3 has 14 residues. Germline V gene sequence: CDR1 SQVTM, CDR2 ANQGSEA. This sequence originates from a female patient aged 2-10 years who had a stem cell transplant for congenital amegakaryocytic thrombocytopenia, so the T cells may come from the graft donor. This sequence joins TRBV29-1 and TRBJ1-1, with 7 positions matching TRBD1. The material was PBMCs, mostly from graft donor cells, obtained 180 days after TCRalphabeta/CD19-depleted stem cell transplant. CDR3: CSVDSTGLNTEAFF. CDR3 nucleotide sequence: TGCAGCGTTGATTCGACAGGGTTGAACACTGAAGCTTTCTTT. Full variable domain (remainder filled in from reference TRBV29-1 and TRBJ1-1): SAVISQKPSRDICQRGTSLTIQCQVDSQVTMMFWYRQQPGQSLTLIATANQGSEATYESGFVIDKFPISRPNLTFSTLTVSNMSPEDSSIYLCSVDSTGLNTEAFFGQGTRLTVV.